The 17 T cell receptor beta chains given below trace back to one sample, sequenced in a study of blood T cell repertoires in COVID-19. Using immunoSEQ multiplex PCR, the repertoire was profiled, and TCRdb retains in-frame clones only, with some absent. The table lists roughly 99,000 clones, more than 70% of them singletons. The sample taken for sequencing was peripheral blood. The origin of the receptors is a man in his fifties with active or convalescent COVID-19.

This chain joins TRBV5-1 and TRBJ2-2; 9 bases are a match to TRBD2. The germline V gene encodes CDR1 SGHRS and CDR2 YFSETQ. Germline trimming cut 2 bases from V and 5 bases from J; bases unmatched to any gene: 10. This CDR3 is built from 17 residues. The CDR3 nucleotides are TGCGCCAGCAGCTTACTATTAGCGGGAGAGGGGACCGGGGAGCTGTTTTTT. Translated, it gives CASSLLLAGEGTGELFF.

The CDR3, as DNA: TGTGCCAGCAGTCCATCCGCACAGGGGGGCCAAGAGACCCAGTACTTC. Residues: CASSPSAQGGQETQYF. V gene TRBV6-4 combines with J gene TRBJ2-5, with 8 bases lining up with TRBD1. CDR1 and CDR2 from the germline V gene are MRHNA and SNTAGT. This CDR3 comprises 16 residues. J lost 1 base, V lost 5 bases, and 9 bases had no gene match.

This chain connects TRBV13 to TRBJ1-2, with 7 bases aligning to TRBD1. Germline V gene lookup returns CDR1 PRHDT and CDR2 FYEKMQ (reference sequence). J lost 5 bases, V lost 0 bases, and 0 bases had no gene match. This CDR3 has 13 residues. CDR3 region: CASSLGGQYGYTF. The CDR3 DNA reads TGTGCCAGCAGCTTAGGGGGACAGTATGGCTACACCTTC.

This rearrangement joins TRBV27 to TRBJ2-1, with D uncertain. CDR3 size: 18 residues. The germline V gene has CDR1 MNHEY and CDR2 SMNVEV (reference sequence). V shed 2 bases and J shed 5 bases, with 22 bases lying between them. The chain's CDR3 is CASSLKLLGGTSNNEQFF. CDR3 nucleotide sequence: TGTGCCAGCAGTTTAAAGTTGCTCGGCGGTACATCGAACAATGAGCAGTTCTTC.

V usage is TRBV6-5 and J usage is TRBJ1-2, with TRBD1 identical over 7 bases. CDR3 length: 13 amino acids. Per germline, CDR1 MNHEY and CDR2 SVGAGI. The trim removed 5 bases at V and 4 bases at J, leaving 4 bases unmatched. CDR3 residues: CASSPWTGYGYTF. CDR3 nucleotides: TGTGCCAGCAGTCCCTGGACAGGCTATGGCTACACCTTC.

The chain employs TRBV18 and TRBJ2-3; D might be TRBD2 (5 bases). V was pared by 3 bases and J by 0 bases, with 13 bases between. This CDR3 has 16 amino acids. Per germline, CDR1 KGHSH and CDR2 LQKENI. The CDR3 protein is CASSPAAGVSTDTQYF. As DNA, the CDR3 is TGTGCCAGCTCACCCGCGGCGGGCGTTAGCACAGATACGCAGTATTTT.

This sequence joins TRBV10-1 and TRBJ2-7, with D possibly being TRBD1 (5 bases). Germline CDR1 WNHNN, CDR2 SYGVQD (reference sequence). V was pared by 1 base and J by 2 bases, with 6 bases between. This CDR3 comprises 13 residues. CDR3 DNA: TGCGCCAGCAGTGAGTTCAGGGCCTACGAGCAGTACTTC. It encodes CASSEFRAYEQYF.

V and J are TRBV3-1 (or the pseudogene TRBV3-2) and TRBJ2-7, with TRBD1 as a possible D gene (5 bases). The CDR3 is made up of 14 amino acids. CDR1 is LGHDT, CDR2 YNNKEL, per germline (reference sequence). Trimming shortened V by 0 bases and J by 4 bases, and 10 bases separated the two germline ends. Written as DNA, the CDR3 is TGTGCCAGCAGCCAAGACCACAGGTCGTACGAGCAGTACTTC. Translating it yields CASSQDHRSYEQYF.

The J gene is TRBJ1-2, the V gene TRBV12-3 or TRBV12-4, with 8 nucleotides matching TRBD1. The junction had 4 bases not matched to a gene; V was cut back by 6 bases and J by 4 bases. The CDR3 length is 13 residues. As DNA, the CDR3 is TGTGCCAGCAGCCCGGACAGGGCCTATGGCTACACCTTC. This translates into CASSPDRAYGYTF.

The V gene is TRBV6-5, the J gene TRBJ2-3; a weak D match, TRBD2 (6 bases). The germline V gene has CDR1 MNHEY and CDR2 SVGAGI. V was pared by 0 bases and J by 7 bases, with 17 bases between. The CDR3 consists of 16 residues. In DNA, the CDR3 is TGTGCCAGCAGTTACTCCGGGTATCGGGAGTCTTATACGCAGTATTTT. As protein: CASSYSGYRESYTQYF.

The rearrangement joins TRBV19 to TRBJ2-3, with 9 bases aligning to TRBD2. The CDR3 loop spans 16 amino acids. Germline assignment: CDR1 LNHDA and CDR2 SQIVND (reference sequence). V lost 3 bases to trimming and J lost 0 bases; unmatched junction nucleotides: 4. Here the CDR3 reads CASSINLAGSTDTQYF. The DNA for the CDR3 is TGTGCCAGTAGTATTAATCTAGCGGGAAGCACAGATACGCAGTATTTT.

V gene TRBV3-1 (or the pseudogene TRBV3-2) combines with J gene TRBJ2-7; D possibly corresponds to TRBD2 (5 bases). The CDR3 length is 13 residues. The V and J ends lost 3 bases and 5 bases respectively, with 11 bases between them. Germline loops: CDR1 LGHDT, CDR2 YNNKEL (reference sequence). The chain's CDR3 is CASSQGVPHEQYF. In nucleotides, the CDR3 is TGTGCCAGCAGCCAGGGAGTCCCCCACGAGCAGTACTTC.

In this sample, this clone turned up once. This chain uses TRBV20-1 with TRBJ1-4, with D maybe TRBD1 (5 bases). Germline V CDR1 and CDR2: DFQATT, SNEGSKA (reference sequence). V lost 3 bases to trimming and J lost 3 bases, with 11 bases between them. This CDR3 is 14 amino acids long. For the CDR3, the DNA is TGCAGTGCTAGTCAGGGTGATCCTAATGAAAAACTGTTTTTT. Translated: CSASQGDPNEKLFF.

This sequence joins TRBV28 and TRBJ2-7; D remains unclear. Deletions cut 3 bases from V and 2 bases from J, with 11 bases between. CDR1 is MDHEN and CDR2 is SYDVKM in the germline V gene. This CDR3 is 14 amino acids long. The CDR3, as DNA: TGTGCCAGCAGTTTTCAACACCCCACCTACGAGCAGTACTTC. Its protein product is CASSFQHPTYEQYF.

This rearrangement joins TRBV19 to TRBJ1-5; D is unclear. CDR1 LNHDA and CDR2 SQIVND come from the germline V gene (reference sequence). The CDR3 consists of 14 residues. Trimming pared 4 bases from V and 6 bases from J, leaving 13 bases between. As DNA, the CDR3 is TGTGCCAGTAGTACCCCGGGGAGACGTCAGCCCCAGCATTTT. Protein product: CASSTPGRRQPQHF.

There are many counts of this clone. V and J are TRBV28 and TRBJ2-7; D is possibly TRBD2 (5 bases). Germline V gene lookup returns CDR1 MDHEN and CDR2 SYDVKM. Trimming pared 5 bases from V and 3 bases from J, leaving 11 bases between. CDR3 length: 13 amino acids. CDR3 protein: CASSIGLNYEQYF. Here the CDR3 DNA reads TGTGCCAGCAGTATCGGACTGAACTACGAGCAGTACTTC.

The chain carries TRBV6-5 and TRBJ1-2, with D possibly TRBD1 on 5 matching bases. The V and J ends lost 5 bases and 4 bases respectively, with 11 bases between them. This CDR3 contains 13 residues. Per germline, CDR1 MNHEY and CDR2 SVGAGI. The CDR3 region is CASSPGGGYGYTF. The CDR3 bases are TGTGCCAGCAGTCCCGGGGGAGGCTATGGCTACACCTTC.